This entry concerns a single TCR beta chain. One end of the junction varies from germline; a read error may be responsible. In germline, CDR1 is SQVTM, CDR2 ANQGSEA. This CDR3 has 13 amino acids. The authors used template switching to add a universal primer site and gave cDNA unique molecular identifiers. MiXCR, run by TCRdb on the 5' RACE reads, gives a single entry per CDR3 protein. The repertoire holds around 250,000 distinct CDR3 sequences, with around 8.8% as singletons. This sample is part of a study of identical twins. The sample was also linked to a second study, of yellow fever vaccine responses in identical twins.

The sequence came from a young woman in good health. Sequencing was carried out using CD8+ T cells sorted from blood. The genes are TRBV29-1 and TRBJ2-1; no firm D call. This CDR3 is CSVEPITYKEQFF. CDR3 DNA: TGCAGCGTTGAACCCATAACCTACAAAGAGCAGTTCTTC.